Following are 22 T cell receptor beta chains from one sample sequenced in a study of T-cell reconstitution after alpha-beta-depleted transplantation in children. Unique molecular identifiers featured in how the TCRbeta library was prepared. TCRdb reanalysed the PCR reads using MiXCR and keeps one entry per CDR3 protein. The sample includes hundreds of thousands of distinct CDR3 sequences, 10% to 15% of them seen just once. This specimen was PBMCs, mostly from graft donor cells, taken 360 days after TCRalphabeta/CD19-depleted stem cell transplant. These receptors came from a male patient younger than 18 who had a stem cell transplant for acute myeloid leukemia, so the T cells may come from the graft donor.

The CDR3 region is CASSSLSGTSTDTQYF. The CDR3 nucleotides read TGTGCCAGCAGTTCCCTTAGCGGGACGTCCACAGATACGCAGTATTTT. The chain employs TRBV6-2 or TRBV6-3 and TRBJ2-3; the match to TRBD2 covers 8 bases. Trimming took 4 bases from V and 2 from J; bases not matched to a gene: 8. Germline loops: CDR1 MNHEY, CDR2 SVGEGT. There are 16 residues in the CDR3.

V gene TRBV12-3 or TRBV12-4 combines with J gene TRBJ1-1, with D maybe TRBD1 (6 bases). The CDR3 has 15 amino acids. V was shortened by 3 bases and J by 4 bases, with 15 bases between the two germline ends. The chain's CDR3 is CASSFRGPGGTEAFF. CDR3 nucleotides: TGTGCCAGCAGTTTTCGGGGGCCCGGGGGCACTGAAGCTTTCTTT.

This clonotype was found a few times. The chain couples TRBV20-1 to TRBJ2-2; 7 bases align to TRBD1. The CDR3 loop spans 14 amino acids. Germline CDR1 and CDR2: DFQATT and SNEGSKA (reference sequence). J lost 4 bases, V lost 4 bases, and 6 bases had no gene match. The CDR3 DNA reads TGCAGTGCTAACCGGGACAGCGGCACCGGGGAGCTGTTTTTT. This sequence encodes CSANRDSGTGELFF.

The sample holds a few counts of this clonotype. J is TRBJ2-1 and V is TRBV4-3; D gene ambiguous. The CDR3 length is 19 residues. The V end was cut by 0 bases, the J end by 2 bases, with 20 bases between. Germline values: CDR1 LGHNA, CDR2 YSLEER. This CDR3 reads CASSQETENLGGTYNEQFF. In DNA, the CDR3 is TGCGCCAGCAGCCAAGAAACAGAGAACCTCGGCGGAACCTACAATGAGCAGTTCTTC.

The chain uses TRBV20-1 and TRBJ2-1, with 14 bases lining up with TRBD2. This CDR3 region has 15 residues. Unmatched junction bases numbered 11, after V lost 6 bases and J lost 10 bases. CDR1 DFQATT and CDR2 SNEGSKA come from the germline V gene (reference sequence). In DNA form, the CDR3 reads TGCAGTGCCCACGGACCGGGACTAGCGGGAGAAGAGCAGTTCTTC. Its protein is CSAHGPGLAGEEQFF.

This clonotype showed up just a few times. The chain links TRBV7-2 to TRBJ2-3; D may be TRBD1 (5 bases). Between the trimmed V and J ends, which lost 0 bases and 5 bases, there was a span of 15 bases. The CDR3 totals 16 residues. Germline lookup yields CDR1 SGHTA and CDR2 FQGNSA. For the CDR3, the DNA is TGTGCCAGCAGCTTAGCGTCAGGGTTTGATGGAGATACGCAGTATTTT. Translated, it gives CASSLASGFDGDTQYF.

At least ten counts were recorded for this clonotype. The V call is TRBV12-3 or TRBV12-4, the J call TRBJ2-2; no reliable D call. Trimming shortened V by 9 bases and J by 1 base, and 12 bases separated the two germline ends. The CDR3 is made up of 14 amino acids. CDR3 protein: CASPVWGNTGELFF. For the CDR3, the DNA is TGTGCCAGTCCCGTGTGGGGGAACACCGGGGAGCTGTTTTTT.

The chain links TRBV28 to TRBJ1-4; no clear D gene. The germline V gene has CDR1 MDHEN and CDR2 SYDVKM. Trimming shortened V by 6 bases and J by 7 bases, and 9 bases separated the two germline ends. The CDR3 is 12 residues long. The CDR3 loop is CASRTAGEKLFF. The CDR3 bases are TGTGCCAGCAGAACGGCCGGTGAAAAACTGTTTTTT.

This clonotype occurred a few times. The chain uses TRBV20-1 and TRBJ2-3, with D possibly TRBD1 on 6 matching bases. Trimming removed 0 bases from V and 4 bases from J, with 14 bases in between. CDR1 and CDR2 from the germline V gene are DFQATT and SNEGSKA (reference sequence). CDR3 size: 15 residues. The CDR3 sequence is CSARDRGSEADTQYF. CDR3 nucleotide sequence: TGCAGTGCTAGAGATAGGGGGTCGGAGGCAGATACGCAGTATTTT.

The chain couples TRBV9 to TRBJ2-7; D is perhaps TRBD1 (7 bases). Germline values: CDR1 SGDLS, CDR2 YYNGEE. The ends were cut back, 7 bases at V and 1 base at J, with 12 bases in the middle. The CDR3 covers 13 residues. The CDR3 here is CASGSGGSYEQYF. Here the CDR3 DNA reads TGTGCCAGCGGGTCAGGGGGGTCCTACGAGCAGTACTTC. Full variable domain (rest looked up from reference TRBV9 and TRBJ2-7): DSGVTQTPKHLITATGQRVTLRCSPRSGDLSVYWYQQSLDQGLQFLIQYYNGEERAKGNILERFSAQQFPDLHSELNLSSLELGDSALYFCASGSGGSYEQYFGPGTRLTVT.

The chain links TRBV7-6 to TRBJ2-7; D is possibly TRBD2 (6 bases). Germline-derived CDR1 and CDR2 are SGHVS and FNYEAQ. The CDR3 is 16 amino acids. V lost 5 bases, J lost 2 bases, and 19 bases lay in between. The CDR3 DNA is TGTGCCAGCAGCCCCGAATCGAGCGGGCGGACCTACGAGCAGTACTTC. Translated: CASSPESSGRTYEQYF.

The rearrangement links TRBV12-3 or TRBV12-4 to TRBJ2-2; tentative D call: TRBD1 (6 bases). The CDR3 extends over 15 amino acids. V was clipped by 3 bases and J by 5 bases, with 13 bases between them. The CDR3, as DNA: TGTGCCAGCAGTTTGGGACAACGGGAAACCGGGGAGCTGTTTTTT. Translating gives CASSLGQRETGELFF.

In its sample, this clonotype was seen many times. The CDR3, as DNA: TGTGCCAGCAGCAGGGTCTGGCAGGGGGTCACCGGGGAGCTGTTTTTT. Translating it yields CASSRVWQGVTGELFF. The chain uses TRBV12-3 or TRBV12-4 and TRBJ2-2; TRBD1 aligns across 7 bases. The CDR3 covers 16 residues. V lost 6 bases to trimming and J lost 4 bases; unmatched junction nucleotides: 11.

This clonotype was seen more than once but under ten times. CDR3 residues: CASRGAVSSSYEQYF. DNA of the CDR3: TGTGCCAGCAGGGGCGCGGTGTCCAGCTCCTACGAGCAGTACTTC. J is TRBJ2-7 and V is TRBV28; D gene unclear. The CDR3 is 15 amino acids. CDR1 and CDR2 from the germline V gene are MDHEN and SYDVKM. V was trimmed by 6 bases and J by 0 bases, leaving 15 bases between them.

This clonotype was found many times. J is TRBJ2-7 and V is TRBV7-9; no clear D gene. The CDR3 spans 13 residues. From germline, CDR1 is SEHNR and CDR2 FQNEAQ (reference sequence). Deletions cut 5 bases from V and 6 bases from J, with 14 bases between. In nucleotides, the CDR3 is TGTGCCAGCAGCCTGCCTTCTGGGGTCGAGCAGTACTTC. It is translated as CASSLPSGVEQYF.

The rearrangement links TRBV18 to TRBJ1-1, with D unclear. This CDR3 is 15 amino acids long. V lost 0 bases to trimming and J lost 0 bases, with 8 bases between them. Germline V gene data show CDR1 as KGHSH and CDR2 as LQKENI. The CDR3 coding sequence is TGTGCCAGCTCACCACCAGGACGGATGAACACTGAAGCTTTCTTT. Its protein product is CASSPPGRMNTEAFF.

This chain joins TRBV12-3 or TRBV12-4 and TRBJ2-3; TRBD2 aligns across 8 bases. CDR3 length: 17 amino acids. The V segment lost 4 bases and the J segment 4 bases; nucleotides outside the gene matches: 13. The CDR3 DNA reads TGTGCCAGCAGTTGGGCTTACAGCGGGAGTTCCGCAGATACGCAGTATTTT. Protein sequence: CASSWAYSGSSADTQYF.

This chain uses TRBV10-3 with TRBJ2-7; TRBD1 or TRBD2 may be the D gene (6 bases each). The CDR3 is 14 amino acids. Germline V gene data show CDR1 as ENHRY and CDR2 as SYGVKD. Trimming left V 1 base short and J 0 bases short, with 7 bases between. CDR3 sequence: CAISEWGASYEQYF. DNA for the CDR3: TGTGCCATCAGTGAGTGGGGGGCCTCCTACGAGCAGTACTTC.

There are a few counts of this clonotype. The chain has TRBV28 and TRBJ2-1; TRBD2 matches at 7 bases. Germline CDR1 reads MDHEN; CDR2 reads SYDVKM. With V trimmed by 2 bases and J by 8 bases, 9 bases remained unmatched. This CDR3 comprises 15 residues. CDR3 region: CASSLRAGVRYEQFF. Written as DNA, the CDR3 is TGTGCCAGCAGTTTAAGGGCGGGAGTTCGGTATGAGCAGTTCTTC.

This clonotype was observed at least ten times. The rearrangement links TRBV28 to TRBJ2-1; D unresolved. The ends were cut back, 5 bases at V and 2 bases at J, with 10 bases in the middle. The germline gives CDR1 MDHEN, CDR2 SYDVKM. CDR3 length equals 14 residues. This CDR3 is CASSGWSAYNEQFF. CDR3 DNA: TGTGCCAGCAGTGGCTGGTCGGCCTACAATGAGCAGTTCTTC.

This chain uses TRBV4-3 with TRBJ1-6; D call uncertain. Germline V lookup: CDR1 LGHNA, CDR2 YSLEER. There are 15 residues in the CDR3. V was pared by 1 base and J by 9 bases, with 13 bases between. The CDR3, as DNA: TGCGCCAGCAGCCAAGGGCGGGGAATCTCTTCACCCCTCCACTTT. Its translation: CASSQGRGISSPLHF.

The chain couples TRBV12-3 or TRBV12-4 to TRBJ1-5; the match to TRBD1 covers 7 bases. The CDR3 has 15 amino acids. With 6 bases clipped from V and 5 bases from J, the junction kept 10 bases outside the gene matches. CDR3 in amino acids: CASSLTGDSHQPQHF. CDR3 bases: TGTGCCAGCAGCCTAACAGGGGATTCACATCAGCCCCAGCATTTT.